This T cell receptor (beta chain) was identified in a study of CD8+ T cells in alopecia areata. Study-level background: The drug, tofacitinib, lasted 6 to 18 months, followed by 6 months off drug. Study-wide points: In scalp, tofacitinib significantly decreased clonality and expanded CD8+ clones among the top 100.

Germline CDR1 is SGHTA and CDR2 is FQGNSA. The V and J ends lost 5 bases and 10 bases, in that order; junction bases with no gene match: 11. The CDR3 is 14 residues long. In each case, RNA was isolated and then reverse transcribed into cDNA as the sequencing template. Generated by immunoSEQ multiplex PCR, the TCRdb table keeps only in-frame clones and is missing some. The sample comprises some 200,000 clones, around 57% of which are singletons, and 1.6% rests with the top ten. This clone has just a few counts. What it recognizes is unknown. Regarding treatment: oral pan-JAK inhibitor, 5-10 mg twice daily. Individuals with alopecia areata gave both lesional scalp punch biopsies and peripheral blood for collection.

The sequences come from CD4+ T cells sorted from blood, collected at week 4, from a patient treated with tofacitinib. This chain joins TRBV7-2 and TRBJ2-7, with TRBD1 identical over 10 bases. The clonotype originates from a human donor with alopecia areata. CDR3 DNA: TGTGCCAGCAGCGCAGCCGGGACAGGGGTCGATCAGTACTTC. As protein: CASSAAGTGVDQYF.